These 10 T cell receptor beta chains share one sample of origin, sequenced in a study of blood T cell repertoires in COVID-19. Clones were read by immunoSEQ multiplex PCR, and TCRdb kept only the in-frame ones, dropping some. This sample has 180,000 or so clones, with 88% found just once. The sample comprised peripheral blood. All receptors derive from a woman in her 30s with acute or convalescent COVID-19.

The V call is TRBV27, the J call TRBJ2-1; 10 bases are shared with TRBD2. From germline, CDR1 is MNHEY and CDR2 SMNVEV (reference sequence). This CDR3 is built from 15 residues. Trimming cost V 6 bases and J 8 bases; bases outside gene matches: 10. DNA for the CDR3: TGTGCCAGCAGAAGAAGCGGGAGGGCCTGGGATGAGCAGTTCTTC. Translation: CASRRSGRAWDEQFF.

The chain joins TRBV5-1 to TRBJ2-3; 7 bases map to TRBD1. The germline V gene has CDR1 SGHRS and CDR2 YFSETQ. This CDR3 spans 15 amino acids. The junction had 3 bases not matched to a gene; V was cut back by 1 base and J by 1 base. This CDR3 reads CASSLHGQGTDTQYF. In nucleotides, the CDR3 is TGCGCCAGCAGCTTGCACGGACAGGGCACAGATACGCAGTATTTT.

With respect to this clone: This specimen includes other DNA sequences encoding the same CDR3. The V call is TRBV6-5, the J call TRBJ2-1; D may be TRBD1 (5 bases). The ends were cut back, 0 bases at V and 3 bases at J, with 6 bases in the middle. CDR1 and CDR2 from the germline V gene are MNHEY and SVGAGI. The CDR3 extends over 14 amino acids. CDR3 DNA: TGTGCCAGCAGTTACTCGACAGTCTACAATGAGCAGTTCTTC. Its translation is CASSYSTVYNEQFF.

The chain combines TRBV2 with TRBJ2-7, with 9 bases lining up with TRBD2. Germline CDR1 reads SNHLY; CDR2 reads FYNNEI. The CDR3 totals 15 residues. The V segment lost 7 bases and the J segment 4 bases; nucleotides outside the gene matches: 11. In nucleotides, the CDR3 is TGTGCCAGCAAGTTGGCTAGCGGGGAAGAGTACGAGCAGTACTTC. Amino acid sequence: CASKLASGEEYEQYF.

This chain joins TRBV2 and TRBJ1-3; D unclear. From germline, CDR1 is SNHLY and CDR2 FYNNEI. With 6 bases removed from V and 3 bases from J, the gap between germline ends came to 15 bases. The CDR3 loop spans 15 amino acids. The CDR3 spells CASRSHPSGGNTIYF. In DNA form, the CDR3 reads TGTGCCAGCAGATCCCACCCGTCGGGTGGAAACACCATATATTTT.

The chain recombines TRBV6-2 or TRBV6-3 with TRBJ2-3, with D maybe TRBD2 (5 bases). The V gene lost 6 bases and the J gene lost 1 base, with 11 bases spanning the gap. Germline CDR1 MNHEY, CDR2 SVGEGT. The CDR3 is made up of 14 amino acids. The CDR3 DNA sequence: TGTGCCAGCAGCGATCGGGGTGGCACAGATACGCAGTATTTT. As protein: CASSDRGGTDTQYF.

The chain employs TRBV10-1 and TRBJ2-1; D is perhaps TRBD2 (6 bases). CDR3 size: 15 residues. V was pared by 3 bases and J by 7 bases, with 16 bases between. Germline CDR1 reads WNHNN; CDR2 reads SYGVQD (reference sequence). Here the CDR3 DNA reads TGCGCCAGCAGTGACCAAGGGCCGGGACTTAATGAGCAGTTCTTC. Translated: CASSDQGPGLNEQFF.

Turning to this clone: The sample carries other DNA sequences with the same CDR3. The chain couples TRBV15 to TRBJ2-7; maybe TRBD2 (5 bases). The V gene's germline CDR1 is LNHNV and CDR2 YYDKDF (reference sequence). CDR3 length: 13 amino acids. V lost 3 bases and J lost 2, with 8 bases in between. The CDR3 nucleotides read TGTGCCACCAGCAGGGACTCTACCTACGAGCAGTACTTC. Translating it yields CATSRDSTYEQYF.

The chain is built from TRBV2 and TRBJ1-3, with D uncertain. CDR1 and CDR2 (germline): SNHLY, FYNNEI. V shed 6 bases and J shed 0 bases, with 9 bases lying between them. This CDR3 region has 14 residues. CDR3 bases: TGTGCCAGCAGCGTACTTCTCTCTGGAAACACCATATATTTT. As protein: CASSVLLSGNTIYF.

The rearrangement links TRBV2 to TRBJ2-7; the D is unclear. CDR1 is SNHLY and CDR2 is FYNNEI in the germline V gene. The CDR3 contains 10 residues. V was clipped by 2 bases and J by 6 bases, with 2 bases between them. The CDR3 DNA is TGTGCCAGCAGTGAACTCGAGCAGTACTTC. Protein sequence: CASSELEQYF.